The text below deals with one T cell receptor (beta chain). The antigen is unknown. The data belong to a study of T cell responses to AZD1222 COVID-19 vaccine. Points from the study as a whole: White British people made up most donors, females outnumbered males, and clonal diversity was possibly underestimated.

The assay was immunoSEQ multiplex PCR, and TCRdb's table has in-frame clones only and misses some. Found here are nearly 110,000 clones, approximately 87% of them singletons; the top ten hold about 4.8%. The origin of this receptor is an adult in good health. The sample here was peripheral blood, taken on day 0 of AZD1222 vaccination.

CDR3 protein: CASSQGIIGAGELFF. The CDR3 DNA follows: TGTGCCAGCAGCCAAGGGATTATAGGGGCCGGGGAGCTGTTTTTT. This chain joins TRBV3-1 (or the pseudogene TRBV3-2) and TRBJ2-2; the D gene is possibly TRBD1 (5 bases). Trimming cost V 1 base and J 6 bases, with 12 bases left between them. Germline V CDR1 and CDR2: LGHDT, YNNKEL (reference sequence). The CDR3 covers 15 residues.